The 26 T cell receptor beta chains presented below share a single source sample, sequenced in a study of blood T cells in healthy people across ages. The authors ran a second PCR of roughly 7 to 11 cycles using a sample-barcoded 5' primer and a J-beta primer mix. TCRdb re-called the 5' RACE reads through MiXCR, storing one row per CDR3 protein. Of approximately 1.5 million distinct CDR3 sequences in the sample, approximately 39% were seen once. Specimen: blood. All receptors come from a woman aged 18 to 35 in good health.

The gene calls are TRBV4-3 and TRBJ2-2; no clear D. The J call may be incorrect, as the DNA end agrees better with TRBJ1-1. The CDR3 is 13 residues long. The germline V gene has CDR1 LGHNA and CDR2 YSLEER. CDR3 nucleotides: TGCGCCAGCAGCCCAAGTACCGGGAACGGAGCTTTCTTT. It encodes CASSPSTGNGAFF.

This clonotype has a handful of counts. The V call is TRBV7-2, the J call TRBJ2-3; tentative D call: TRBD2 (6 bases). CDR1 is SGHTA and CDR2 is FQGNSA in the germline V gene. This CDR3 comprises 15 residues. Trimming removed 5 bases from V and 5 bases from J, with 17 bases in between. The CDR3 DNA sequence: TGTGCCAGCAGCCCCGTTGGCGGGACGGGAGATACGCAGTATTTT. As protein: CASSPVGGTGDTQYF.

The chain couples TRBV27 to TRBJ1-1; no firm D call. Germline assignment: CDR1 MNHEY and CDR2 SMNVEV (reference sequence). The CDR3 totals 14 residues. V lost 3 bases to trimming and J lost 1 base, with 9 bases between them. As DNA, the CDR3 is TGTGCCAGCAGTTTCTCCAGAGCGAACACTGAAGCTTTCTTT. Its protein product is CASSFSRANTEAFF.

The table lists this clonotype with a few counts. The V gene is TRBV30, the J gene TRBJ1-2; tentatively, D is TRBD1 (5 bases). CDR3 size: 13 residues. The germline V gene has CDR1 GTSNPN and CDR2 SVGIG (reference sequence). Trimming cost V 2 bases and J 6 bases, with 13 bases left between them. The CDR3 loop is CAWSIPRTNGYTF. For the CDR3, the DNA is TGTGCCTGGAGTATCCCCCGGACAAATGGCTACACCTTC.

V gene TRBV7-9 combines with J gene TRBJ1-2; the D gene is possibly TRBD1 (5 bases). This CDR3 is built from 16 residues. V was cut by 2 bases and J by 4 bases, with 17 bases left in between. CDR1 is SEHNR, CDR2 FQNEAQ, per germline (reference sequence). The CDR3 is CASSLWKGLVGYGYTF. For the CDR3, the DNA is TGTGCCAGCAGCTTATGGAAGGGGCTGGTGGGCTATGGCTACACCTTC.

Only a few counts were recorded for this clonotype. V and J are TRBV7-2 and TRBJ2-3; 9 bases are shared with TRBD2. CDR3 length equals 16 residues. V trimming: 1 base; J trimming: 4 bases; junction bases outside the gene matches: 6. CDR1 and CDR2 from the germline V gene are SGHTA and FQGNSA. CDR3 bases: TGTGCCAGCAGCTTAGTGGGGACTAGCTATGCAGATACGCAGTATTTT. This encodes CASSLVGTSYADTQYF. Full variable domain (rest looked up from reference TRBV7-2 and TRBJ2-3): GAGVSQSPSNKVTEKGKDVELRCDPISGHTALYWYRQSLGQGLEFLIYFQGNSAPDKSGLPSDRFSAERTGGSVSTLTIQRTQQEDSAVYLCASSLVGTSYADTQYFGPGTRLTVL.

The chain carries TRBV29-1 and TRBJ2-5, with 10 bases that match TRBD2. Trimming cost V 7 bases and J 0 bases; bases outside gene matches: 8. This CDR3 spans 15 amino acids. CDR1 is SQVTM and CDR2 is ANQGSEA in the germline V gene. This CDR3 reads CSACSGRWYQETQYF. The CDR3 coding sequence is TGCAGCGCTTGTAGCGGGAGGTGGTACCAAGAGACCCAGTACTTC. Full variable domain (missing parts from reference TRBV29-1 and TRBJ2-5): SAVISQKPSRDICQRGTSLTIQCQVDSQVTMMFWYRQQPGQSLTLIATANQGSEATYESGFVIDKFPISRPNLTFSTLTVSNMSPEDSSIYLCSACSGRWYQETQYFGPGTRLLVL.

The J gene is TRBJ2-6, the V gene TRBV11-3; TRBD1 matches at 7 bases. CDR1 is SGHNT, CDR2 YENEEA, per germline. The CDR3 consists of 19 residues. V was clipped by 4 bases and J by 0 bases; unmatched bases: 12. The CDR3 DNA reads as TGTGCCAGCAGCTCACCAGCCGGGACAGCTCCCTCTGGGGCCAACGTCCTGACTTTC. Its protein is CASSSPAGTAPSGANVLTF. Combining the CDR3 with reference TRBV11-3 and TRBJ2-6 gives the whole variable domain EAGVVQSPRYKIIEKKQPVAFWCNPISGHNTLYWYLQNLGQGPELLIRYENEEAVDDSQLPKDRFSAERLKGVDSTLKIQPAELGDSAVYLCASSSPAGTAPSGANVLTFGAGSRLTVL.

The V and J genes are TRBV28 and TRBJ2-3; D gene unclear. V lost 4 bases and J lost 2, with 13 bases in between. This CDR3 region has 15 residues. Germline V gives CDR1 MDHEN, CDR2 SYDVKM. CDR3 nucleotides: TGTGCCAGCAGTTCTTTGGGTTCCTCCACAGATACGCAGTATTTT. This encodes CASSSLGSSTDTQYF.

This clonotype was counted only a few times. The chain employs TRBV6-6 and TRBJ1-5; TRBD1 might be the D (5 bases). V was clipped by 7 bases and J by 6 bases, with 10 bases between them. This CDR3 has 12 residues. Germline values: CDR1 MNHNY, CDR2 SVGAGI (reference sequence). The CDR3 spells CASTRGGQPQHF. CDR3 sequence (DNA): TGTGCCAGCACTCGGGGGGGTCAGCCCCAGCATTTT.

The rearrangement uses TRBV18 and TRBJ1-1; D is unresolved. From germline, CDR1 is KGHSH and CDR2 LQKENI. The V and J ends lost 2 bases and 2 bases respectively, with 12 bases between them. The CDR3 runs to 15 residues. CDR3 DNA sequence: TGTGCCAGCTCACCAGTAATCGGGCCAAACACTGAAGCTTTCTTT. Encoded protein: CASSPVIGPNTEAFF.

V is TRBV7-2 and J is TRBJ2-3; TRBD2 agrees at 9 bases. Per germline, CDR1 SGHTA and CDR2 FQGNSA. This CDR3 is built from 17 residues. The ends lost 5 bases at V and 0 bases at J; junction bases unmatched: 9. In DNA form, the CDR3 reads TGTGCCAGCAGCGTGCCGCTAGCGGGACCCAGCACAGATACGCAGTATTTT. Its protein is CASSVPLAGPSTDTQYF.

V is TRBV7-2 and J is TRBJ2-7; 11 nucleotides line up with TRBD2. The DNA end is more similar to TRBJ2-5, so the J call may be wrong. This CDR3 comprises 15 residues. Germline CDR1 SGHTA, CDR2 FQGNSA. The CDR3 DNA sequence: TGTGCCAGCAGCTTAGTTGGGACTAGCGGTGGGACCCAGTACTTC. It is translated as CASSLVGTSGGTQYF.

This clonotype has ten or more counts. The chain combines TRBV29-1 with TRBJ2-3; D remains unclear. CDR3 length: 13 residues. Looked up from germline, CDR1 is SQVTM and CDR2 is ANQGSEA. V was shortened by 6 bases and J by 0 bases, with 10 bases between the two germline ends. CDR3 DNA: TGCAGCGTCACAACGATTAGCACAGATACGCAGTATTTT. Protein sequence: CSVTTISTDTQYF.

Details on this clonotype: A much larger clone sits a single nucleotide away, making a read error possible. V and J are TRBV6-2 or TRBV6-3 and TRBJ1-5; unclear D gene. Germline lookup yields CDR1 MNHEY and CDR2 SVGEGT. Between the trimmed V and J ends, which lost 4 bases and 2 bases, there was a span of 6 bases. The CDR3 consists of 13 residues. CDR3 sequence: CASSWVGNQPQHF. In DNA, the CDR3 is TGTGCCAGCAGTTGGGTGGGCAATCAGCCCCAGCATTTT.

Only a few counts were recorded for this clonotype. V and J are TRBV6-6 and TRBJ2-7, with 7 positions matching TRBD1. Unmatched junction bases numbered 13, after V lost 11 bases and J lost 3 bases. Germline-derived CDR1 and CDR2 are MNHNY and SVGAGI (reference sequence). This CDR3 contains 14 residues. CDR3 in DNA: TGTGCCCGCACCCACGACAGGGCCGGCTACGAGCAGTACTTC. Its protein is CARTHDRAGYEQYF.

The genes are TRBV5-5 and TRBJ2-1, with D uncertain. The CDR3 runs 12 residues. The germline V gene encodes CDR1 SGHKS and CDR2 YYEKEE (reference sequence). The V end was cut by 2 bases, the J end by 7 bases, with 7 bases between. This chain's CDR3 is CASSFGENEQFF. Written as DNA, the CDR3 is TGTGCCAGCAGCTTTGGCGAGAATGAGCAGTTCTTC.

This clonotype was seen a single time. J is TRBJ2-1 and V is TRBV19; TRBD1 agrees at 7 bases. V lost 3 bases and J lost 2; bases outside the gene matches: 4. Germline CDR1 reads LNHDA; CDR2 reads SQIVND (reference sequence). The CDR3 length is 15 residues. The CDR3 spells CASSIRDSAYNEQFF. The CDR3 region has the DNA TGTGCCAGTAGTATCCGGGACAGTGCCTACAATGAGCAGTTCTTC.

This clonotype was detected only a few times. This rearrangement joins TRBV18 to TRBJ2-5; TRBD2 is a possible D gene (6 bases). The germline V gene has CDR1 KGHSH and CDR2 LQKENI. The CDR3 runs 14 residues. The V gene lost 5 bases and the J gene lost 2 bases, with 12 bases spanning the gap. Here the CDR3 reads CASSSIAAQETQYF. The CDR3 DNA follows: TGTGCCAGCTCATCGATAGCGGCACAAGAGACCCAGTACTTC.

The CDR3 DNA reads as TGTGCCAGCAGCTTAGCGCCGACGCGATCAGGAGAGCAGTACTTC. This sequence encodes CASSLAPTRSGEQYF. The chain is built from TRBV7-2 and TRBJ2-7, with no clear D. CDR3 length: 15 residues. Germline V lookup: CDR1 SGHTA, CDR2 FQGNSA. V was cut by 0 bases and J by 7 bases, with 16 bases left in between.

This clonotype was observed a few times. The rearrangement joins TRBV4-2 to TRBJ2-4, with TRBD1 matching 10 bases. The V and J ends lost 3 bases and 4 bases, in that order; junction bases with no gene match: 0. Germline V lookup: CDR1 LGHNA, CDR2 YNFKEQ. The CDR3 has 14 amino acids. The DNA of the CDR3 is TGTGCCAGCAGCCAGGGACAGGGGAAAAACATTCAGTACTTC. As protein: CASSQGQGKNIQYF.

This rearrangement joins TRBV7-9 to TRBJ2-5; the D gene is possibly TRBD2 (5 bases). The V end was cut by 5 bases, the J end by 4 bases, with 14 bases between. The CDR3 has 14 residues. Per the germline V gene, CDR1 is SEHNR and CDR2 is FQNEAQ (reference sequence). The CDR3 spells CASSIIGLGETQYF. In nucleotides, the CDR3 is TGTGCCAGCAGCATAATTGGACTCGGAGAGACCCAGTACTTC. The full variable domain, its missing parts supplied by reference TRBV7-9 and TRBJ2-5, is DTGVSQNPRHKITKRGQNVTFRCDPISEHNRLYWYRQTLGQGPEFLTYFQNEAQLEKSRLLSDRFSAERPKGSFSTLEIQRTEQGDSAMYLCASSIIGLGETQYFGPGTRLLVL.

The chain carries TRBV21-1 and TRBJ2-6; the table names TRBD1, a call not compared with the DNA. TRBV21-1 constitutes a pseudogene. CDR3 length: 16 residues. Here the CDR3 DNA reads TGTGCCAGCAGCAAAGAGGGGGTCTCTGGGGCCAACGTCCTGACTTTC. Its translation is CASSKEGVSGANVLTF.

This clonotype was counted a single time. This rearrangement joins TRBV9 to TRBJ2-2, with TRBD1 identical over 9 bases. The ends lost 3 bases at V and 5 bases at J; junction bases unmatched: 8. The CDR3 runs to 16 residues. Germline V gene sequence: CDR1 SGDLS, CDR2 YYNGEE. The CDR3 bases are TGTGCCAGCAGCGCCACCGGGACAGGGTTAACCGGGGAGCTGTTTTTT. It translates to CASSATGTGLTGELFF. Using reference TRBV9 and TRBJ2-2 for the parts outside the CDR3, the full variable domain is DSGVTQTPKHLITATGQRVTLRCSPRSGDLSVYWYQQSLDQGLQFLIQYYNGEERAKGNILERFSAQQFPDLHSELNLSSLELGDSALYFCASSATGTGLTGELFFGEGSRLTVL.

This chain connects TRBV30 to TRBJ2-7; D possibly matches TRBD1 or TRBD2 (5 bases each). CDR1 and CDR2 (germline): GTSNPN, SVGIG (reference sequence). The CDR3 runs 14 residues. With 6 bases removed from V and 3 bases from J, the gap between germline ends came to 18 bases. The CDR3 loop is CACSTTGFGYEQYF. CDR3 in DNA: TGTGCCTGTTCGACTACAGGCTTTGGCTACGAGCAGTACTTC.

The chain employs TRBV7-2 and TRBJ2-5; 14 bases are shared with TRBD2. The CDR3 has 16 amino acids. Trimming cost V 5 bases and J 11 bases; bases outside gene matches: 13. CDR1 and CDR2 from the germline V gene are SGHTA and FQGNSA. This CDR3 is CASSIRLAGGVNEQYF. The CDR3 nucleotides are TGTGCCAGCAGCATCCGACTAGCGGGAGGGGTTAATGAGCAGTACTTC.